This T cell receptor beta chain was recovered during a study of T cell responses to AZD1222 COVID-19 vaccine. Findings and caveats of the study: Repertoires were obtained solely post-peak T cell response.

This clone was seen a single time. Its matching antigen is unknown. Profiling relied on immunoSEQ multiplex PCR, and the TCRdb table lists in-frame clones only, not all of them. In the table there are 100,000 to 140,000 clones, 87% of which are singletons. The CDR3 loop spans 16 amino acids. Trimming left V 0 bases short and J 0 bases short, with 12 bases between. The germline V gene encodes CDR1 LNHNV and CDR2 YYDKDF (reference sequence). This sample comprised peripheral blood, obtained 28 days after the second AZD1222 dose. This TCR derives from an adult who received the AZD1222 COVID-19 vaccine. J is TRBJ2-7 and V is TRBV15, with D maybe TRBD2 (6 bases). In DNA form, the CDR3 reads TGTGCCACCAGCAGAGATTATCCCGGGAGCTCCTACGAGCAGTACTTC. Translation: CATSRDYPGSSYEQYF.